This T cell receptor (beta chain) was identified during a study of shared clonotypes between healthy human individuals (dated by TCRdb to the early 2020s). Study-level background: The cohort included three men and a couple of women between 18 and 49 years of age. To estimate repertoire size and how much clonotype sharing occurs between individuals, the study deeply sequenced the blood TCR repertoires of five healthy adults. Libraries were prepared and TCR repertoires were sequenced by different laboratories using diverse techniques, in order to increase sequencing depth and limit assay-specific biases. For each donor, three plates each were used for CD4 naive and CD4 memory, two plates were used for CD8 naive, and one plate was used for CD8 memory. Each donor's leukapheresis produced roughly between roughly 0.85 and 10 billion PBMCs. Points the paper makes about the study in general: Roughly 5% of naive CD4, more than 3% of naive CD8, approximately 2.2% of memory CD4, and 0.4% of memory CD8 clonotypes were shared across several donors. Incomplete sequencing was indicated by rarefaction of sorted-subset datasets, despite the large sequencing depth. Compared with non-shared clonotypes, clonotypes shared by all four sorted-subset donors had higher generation probabilities. Because the study included a small number of donors, the genetic and exposure-history diversity represented was limited. Sampling was restricted to blood, and TCR repertoires in tissue are likely to differ from TCR repertoires in blood. Estimated clonotype richness was generally larger for naive than for memory subsets. Pairwise subsampling indicated that sequencing depth was expected to affect the degree of clonotype sharing among donors.

For this clone: It lacks a known antigen. Per-base qualities were not stored, and no clone one base away is much larger.

Using the deep immunoSEQ assay, TCR CDR3 regions were amplified from genomic DNA by multiplex PCR. For each cell subset, the extracted genomic DNA was distributed evenly across all wells of several immunoSEQ 96-well plates, and each plate served as one replicate. For sorted subsets, roughly 200 ng of genomic DNA, equivalent to around 31,000 T cell genomes, went into each replicate PCR. Purified libraries were measured with a Qubit 3.0 fluorometer, size-checked on a Bioanalyzer 2100, and measured again with the KAPA Library Quantification kit. Each immunoSEQ 96-well plate was sequenced on its own single-read 150-cycle Illumina NextSeq 550 flow cell. The authors processed their data as follows. The immunoSEQ output contained only junctional sequences without quality scores, so filtering could not match that applied to full-length reads. Sequences were annotated with PyIR, a Python wrapper for IgBLAST v1.9, using IMGT germline references to assign V/J genes and CDR3. Reads were removed for weak V/J assignments (E-value above 1e-6), missing CDR3, stop codons, out-of-frame junctions, or ambiguous translated residues. V3J clonotypes were defined by identical inferred V gene, J gene, and CDR3 amino acid sequence. The percentage overlap between two repertoires was calculated by dividing the number of shared unique clonotypes by the size of the smaller repertoire. Three approaches were used to assess repertoire richness: RTK rarefaction, the Chao1 estimator, and Recon v2.1 estimates of unobserved clonotypes. For all TCRbeta clonotypes obtained by the gDNA method from a handful of donors, generation probabilities were computed with OLGA. TCRdb re-hosts the immuneACCESS table, in-frame sequences only. Its copies lack some clones; in the studies checked, an unresolved V gene accounts for under half of them, and the cause for the rest is not known. V and J calls and clone size come straight from that table; D and trimming were deduced from the DNA. Present in this sample are roughly 720,000 clones, about 90% of which were seen just once. The ten largest clones capture about a third of the sample.

The donors were healthy, HIV-negative adults with no recently reported acute infections or vaccinations. Every donor was a Caucasian adult living in Nashville, Tennessee, USA. CD8 memory samples were composed of magnetically selected CD45RO+ cells combined with CCR7-negative CD45RA+ effector memory (TemRA) cells. Blood was collected by leukapheresis, and PBMCs were isolated by Ficoll-Histopaque density gradient centrifugation and then cryopreserved in liquid nitrogen vapor phase. Analytical flow cytometry was used to check the purity and quantity of each magnetically sorted T cell population. Each sorted fraction had its genomic DNA isolated and then quantified by UV absorbance on a Nanodrop 2000c. The germline V gene gives CDR1 as SGDLS and CDR2 as YYNGEE. The V and J ends are trimmed by 0 bases and 5 bases, leaving 12 bases between them. Taken from cysteine to phenylalanine, the CDR3 has 15 residues. The read is trimmed to its CDR3 DNA, 45 bases read in frame from base 1.

The sequencing sample was made of memory CD8+ T cells from PBMCs. The cell subset or site label of this sample denotes: CD45RO+ cells pooled with CCR7-negative TemRA cells. Here the chain combines TRBV9 and TRBJ1-5; a weak D assignment points to TRBD1 (6 bases agree). The TCR was taken from a man aged 18 to 30 in good health. Some clones in this sample may be carry-over from other donors' samples. DNA sequence: TGTGCCAGCAGCGTAGGAGGAGGACAGTATCAGCCCCAGCATTTT. Its protein reads: CASSVGGGQYQPQHF.